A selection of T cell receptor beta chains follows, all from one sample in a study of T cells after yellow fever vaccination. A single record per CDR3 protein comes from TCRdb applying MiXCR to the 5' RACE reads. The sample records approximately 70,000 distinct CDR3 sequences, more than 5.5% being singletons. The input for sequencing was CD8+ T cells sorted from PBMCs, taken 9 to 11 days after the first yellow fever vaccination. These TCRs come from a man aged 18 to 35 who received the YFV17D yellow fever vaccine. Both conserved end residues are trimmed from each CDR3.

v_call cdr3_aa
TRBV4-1 ASSQDTGPDEQF
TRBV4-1 ASSHPPGEDYGYT
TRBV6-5 ASRPTVDSYNSPLH
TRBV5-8 ASSRHLGETQY
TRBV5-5 ASSTGTGTYGYT
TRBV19 ASVERADENRETQY
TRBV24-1 ATSKLDKLF
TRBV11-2 ASSLDLRGSGETQY
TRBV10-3 AISESQSRTGVQNSGNTIY
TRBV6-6 ASAGGSNQPQH
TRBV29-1 SVDHYTGELF
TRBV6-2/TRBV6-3 ASSYQQLNTEAF
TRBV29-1 SVEDYGQNYGYT
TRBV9 ASSTGREQF
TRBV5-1 ASSSARGLYNEQF
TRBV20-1 SAPWGAGTEAF
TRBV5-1 ASSPSGRDTEAF
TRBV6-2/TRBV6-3 ASTIWETTEAF
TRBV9 ASSGRADRTSSYNSPLH
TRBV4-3 ASSQDRGAGTEAF
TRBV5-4 ASSDENVEQF
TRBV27 ASGLGGIETQY
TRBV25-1 ASSERASGAYNEQF
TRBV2 ASSHDSIAGEETQY
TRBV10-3 AIKTGLADSDTQY
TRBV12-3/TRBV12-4 ASSSRGSSEQY
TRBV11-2 ASSWGQRSSEHY
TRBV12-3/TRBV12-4 ASRPGQRWGDTQY
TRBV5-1 ASSSTGAWNTEAF
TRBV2 ASSDRDRSYEQY
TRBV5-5 ASSIREKLF
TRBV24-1 ATSSSVPPDTQY
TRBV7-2 ASSSTASRMYGYT
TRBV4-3 ASSPTSGGADTQY
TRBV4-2 ASSQERSAGFETQY
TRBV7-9 ASRQYNEQF
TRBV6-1 ASSQGISGNTIY
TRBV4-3 ASSQDPRTGAYEQY
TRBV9 ASSVESGSGGPVDTQY
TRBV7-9 ASSLVQGEINEQF
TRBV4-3 ASSQALGGTGITGELF
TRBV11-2 ASLAVPTDTQY
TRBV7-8 ASSLVGRGGNTIY
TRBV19 ASSIVTSGEQF
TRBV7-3 ASSLKTSGLGEQF
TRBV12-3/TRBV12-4 ASSLATGSVTNEQY
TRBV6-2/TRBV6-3 ASSYRSHENTEAF
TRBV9 ASSVATTGWPDTQY
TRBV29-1 SVSLYRETGELF
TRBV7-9 ASSITQPPEQF
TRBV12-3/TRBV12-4 ASSLPRQGIPGANVLT
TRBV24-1 ATSDRDSKETQY
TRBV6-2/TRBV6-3 ASRLDGPNQPQH
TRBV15 ATSRDRNGGNTGELF
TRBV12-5 ASGLGQIQETQY